Described below is a single T cell receptor (beta chain) sequence and its context. What it binds is unknown. This record belongs to a study of shared clonotypes between healthy human individuals. Overall study context: The study used three CD4 naive, three CD4 memory, two CD8 naive and one CD8 memory plate per donor.

Sequencing used immunoSEQ multiplex PCR; TCRdb keeps in-frame clones, though not all of them. The profile shows hundreds of thousands of clones, approximately 97% of them singletons. Whole-study findings and limits: What limited the represented genetic and exposure-history diversity was the small number of donors. Clonotypes which were not shared had lower generation probabilities than clonotypes that all four donors shared. A handful of donors showed sharing of 4.5% to 5% of naive CD4 clonotypes.

This TCR came from a young woman in good health. The sequenced sample consisted of naive CD4+ T cells sorted from blood. The sample's subset: CD45RA+ positively selected.

This chain's CDR3 is CASSHRGQFIYEQFF. CDR3 nucleotides: TGTGCCAGCAGCCACAGGGGACAGTTTATCTATGAGCAGTTCTTC. J is TRBJ2-1 and V is TRBV5-4; 7 bases are a match to TRBD1. The CDR3 length is 15 residues. V gave up 4 bases and J gave up 8 bases; unmatched junction bases: 12. Germline CDR1 SGHNT, CDR2 YYREEE (reference sequence). The whole variable domain, filled in from reference TRBV5-4 and TRBJ2-1, reads ETGVTQSPTHLIKTRGQQVTLRCSSQSGHNTVSWYQQALGQGPQFIFQYYREEENGRGNFPPRFSGLQFPNYSSELNVNALELDDSALYLCASSHRGQFIYEQFFGPGTRLTVL.